The present T cell receptor (beta chain) was sequenced within a study of neoadjuvant nivolumab and ipilimumab in lung cancer. Background on the study: Nivolumab 3 mg/kg was given days 1, 15 and 29, plus ipilimumab 1 mg/kg day 1 in combination.

This clone was picked up one time. The method was immunoSEQ multiplex PCR; TCRdb's version includes in-frame clones alone and lacks a portion of them. The sample carries approximately 1,100 clones, 84% recorded once. This TCR was recovered from an adult with non-small cell lung cancer. This material consisted of adjacent normal lung tissue, taken after neoadjuvant nivolumab, alone or with ipilimumab, at or shortly before surgery.

This CDR3 reads CASSSGVDEQFF. CDR3 DNA: TGTGCCAGCAGCTCAGGGGTCGATGAGCAGTTCTTC. V gene TRBV2 combines with J gene TRBJ2-1; TRBD1 is a possible D gene (6 bases). V was shortened by 6 bases and J by 8 bases, with 11 bases between the two germline ends. Germline V lookup: CDR1 SNHLY, CDR2 FYNNEI. This CDR3 is 12 amino acids long.